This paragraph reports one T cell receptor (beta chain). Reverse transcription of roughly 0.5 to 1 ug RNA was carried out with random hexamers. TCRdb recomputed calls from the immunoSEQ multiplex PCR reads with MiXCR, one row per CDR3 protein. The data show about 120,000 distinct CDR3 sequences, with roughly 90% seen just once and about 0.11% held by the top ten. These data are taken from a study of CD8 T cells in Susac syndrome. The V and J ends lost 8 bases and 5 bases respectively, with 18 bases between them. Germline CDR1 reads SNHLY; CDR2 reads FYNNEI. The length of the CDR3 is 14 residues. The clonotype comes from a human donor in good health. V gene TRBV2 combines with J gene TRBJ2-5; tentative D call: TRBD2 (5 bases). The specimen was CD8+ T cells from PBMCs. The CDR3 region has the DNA TGTGCCAGCGTTCGCACTAGTTTGCGGGAGACCCAGTACTTC. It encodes CASVRTSLRETQYF.